Each of the 17 T cell receptor beta chains below was sequenced from the same sample in a study of blood T cell repertoires in COVID-19. Profiled with immunoSEQ multiplex PCR; TCRdb holds only in-frame clones, not every one. The sample consists of tens of thousands of clones, around 92% of them appearing once. The sample taken for sequencing was peripheral blood. The receptor source for this set is a woman in her forties or fifties in a cohort sampled during active COVID-19.

This chain uses TRBV29-1 with TRBJ1-5; D is possibly TRBD1 (6 bases). This CDR3 region has 14 residues. The germline gives CDR1 SQVTM, CDR2 ANQGSEA. V was clipped by 4 bases and J by 3 bases, with 13 bases between them. The CDR3 sequence: CSVGEQGINQPQHF. The CDR3, as DNA: TGCAGCGTTGGAGAACAGGGCATCAATCAGCCCCAGCATTTT.

J is TRBJ2-2 and V is TRBV5-1, with D perhaps matching TRBD1 (6 bases). This CDR3 is 16 amino acids long. Germline CDR1 is SGHRS and CDR2 is YFSETQ. Trimming left V 2 bases short and J 2 bases short, with 13 bases between. DNA for the CDR3: TGCGCCAGCAGCTTACAGGGTCCGCTAAACACCGGGGAGCTGTTTTTT. This translates into CASSLQGPLNTGELFF.

The chain uses TRBV28 and TRBJ1-2, with D possibly matching TRBD1 (5 bases). V lost 1 base and J 2 bases, leaving 8 bases between the germline ends. CDR1 is MDHEN and CDR2 is SYDVKM in the germline V gene. This CDR3 is built from 14 residues. The CDR3 loop reads CASSLLQANYGYTF. For the CDR3, the DNA is TGTGCCAGCAGTTTATTACAGGCCAACTATGGCTACACCTTC.

The rearrangement links TRBV6-5 to TRBJ1-2; 8 bases fit TRBD1. The CDR3 loop spans 14 amino acids. Germline V gene lookup returns CDR1 MNHEY and CDR2 SVGAGI. V lost 2 bases and J lost 4; bases outside the gene matches: 3. CDR3 coding DNA: TGTGCCAGCAGTTACGGGACAGGTCGCTATGGCTACACCTTC. It encodes CASSYGTGRYGYTF.

The chain is built from TRBV9 and TRBJ1-2, with TRBD1 matching 9 bases. The CDR3 has 16 amino acids. Trimming took 4 bases from V and 1 from J; bases not matched to a gene: 8. CDR1 is SGDLS and CDR2 is YYNGEE in the germline V gene. Here the CDR3 DNA reads TGTGCCAGCAGCATCCACCGGGACAGGGATAACTATGGCTACACCTTC. This codes for CASSIHRDRDNYGYTF.

V and J are TRBV2 and TRBJ1-1, with 8 positions matching TRBD1. The CDR3 loop spans 14 amino acids. The V segment lost 8 bases and the J segment 5 bases; nucleotides outside the gene matches: 10. Germline loops: CDR1 SNHLY, CDR2 FYNNEI. This CDR3 reads CASCVDGQGTEAFF. The CDR3 nucleotides are TGTGCCAGCTGCGTGGATGGACAGGGAACTGAAGCTTTCTTT.

V usage is TRBV7-9 and J usage is TRBJ2-1, with TRBD2 matching 7 bases. The germline V gene has CDR1 SEHNR and CDR2 FQNEAQ (reference sequence). Trimming cost V 5 bases and J 5 bases; bases outside gene matches: 15. The CDR3 has 17 amino acids. The CDR3 nucleotides are TGTGCCAGCAGCCCGCGGTTCGGTCTAGCGGCAAACAATGAGCAGTTCTTC. Its translation: CASSPRFGLAANNEQFF.

V usage is TRBV5-1 and J usage is TRBJ2-7; no reliable D call. V shed 0 bases and J shed 0 bases, with 7 bases lying between them. This CDR3 is built from 14 residues. Germline V CDR1 and CDR2: SGHRS, YFSETQ. The CDR3 is CASSLGHNSYEQYF. CDR3 DNA: TGCGCCAGCAGCTTGGGACACAACTCCTACGAGCAGTACTTC.

This clone is a singleton in its sample. The chain couples TRBV5-1 to TRBJ2-3; 9 nucleotides match TRBD2. The CDR3 spans 16 residues. Trimming removed 1 base from V and 5 bases from J; junction bases left unmatched: 8. Germline-derived CDR1 and CDR2 are SGHRS and YFSETQ. The CDR3 here is CASSLRVAGVGDTQYF. The CDR3 nucleotides are TGCGCCAGCAGCTTGAGGGTAGCGGGAGTGGGAGATACGCAGTATTTT.

This clone was detected a few times. The genes are TRBV5-1 and TRBJ1-1, with D possibly being TRBD1 (6 bases). The CDR3 covers 14 residues. Germline V gene lookup returns CDR1 SGHRS and CDR2 YFSETQ. V was clipped by 2 bases and J by 2 bases, with 10 bases between them. In DNA form, the CDR3 reads TGCGCCAGCAGCTTAACAGGGTATAACACTGAAGCTTTCTTT. Translated, it gives CASSLTGYNTEAFF.

This chain links TRBV5-4 with TRBJ2-1; 8 bases map to TRBD2. In germline, CDR1 is SGHNT, CDR2 YYREEE (reference sequence). This CDR3 has 14 amino acids. V was pared by 7 bases and J by 5 bases, with 8 bases of the junction left unmatched. The CDR3 protein is CASLSGGTHNEQFF. For the CDR3, the DNA is TGTGCCAGCTTGAGCGGGGGAACCCACAATGAGCAGTTCTTC.

This clone was picked up a small number of times. This chain joins TRBV19 and TRBJ1-2; a weak D match, TRBD1 (5 bases). The CDR3 has 14 amino acids. Germline CDR1 LNHDA, CDR2 SQIVND (reference sequence). With 5 bases removed from V and 7 bases from J, the gap between germline ends came to 17 bases. This chain's CDR3 is CASSPTQGGRGYTF. The CDR3 DNA sequence: TGTGCCAGTAGTCCGACGCAGGGAGGTCGTGGCTACACCTTC.

This sequence joins TRBV19 and TRBJ1-5, with TRBD1 identical over 9 bases. With V trimmed by 3 bases and J by 2 bases, 5 bases remained unmatched. Germline V gene data show CDR1 as LNHDA and CDR2 as SQIVND (reference sequence). The CDR3 spans 16 residues. The CDR3, as DNA: TGTGCCAGTAGTATCACAGGGGGCGCGGGCAATCAGCCCCAGCATTTT. Translated, it gives CASSITGGAGNQPQHF.

This clone was found once. The rearrangement links TRBV10-3 to TRBJ1-1; TRBD1 agrees at 7 bases. Germline CDR1 reads ENHRY; CDR2 reads SYGVKD. J gave up 0 bases and V 5 bases, and 3 bases lay outside the gene matches. The CDR3 is 14 residues long. Here the CDR3 DNA reads TGTGCCATCAGTCCAGGGGGTGTGAACACTGAAGCTTTCTTT. It codes for CAISPGGVNTEAFF.

The J gene is TRBJ2-1, the V gene TRBV12-3 or TRBV12-4; 8 bases match TRBD1. The CDR3 runs to 11 residues. J was trimmed by 15 bases and V by 5 bases; bases with no gene match: 6. CDR3 sequence reads: CASSLRDRWFF. The DNA for the CDR3 is TGTGCCAGCAGTCTCCGGGACAGGTGGTTCTTC.

This chain links TRBV6-2 or TRBV6-3 with TRBJ1-6; unclear D gene. V shed 2 bases and J shed 4 bases, with 3 bases lying between them. The CDR3 length is 13 residues. The germline CDR1 and CDR2 sequences are MNHEY and SVGEGT. CDR3: CASSYLYNSPLHF. CDR3 nucleotide sequence: TGTGCCAGCAGTTACCTATATAATTCACCCCTCCACTTT.

This chain uses TRBV28 with TRBJ2-1; 8 bases are shared with TRBD2. The V segment lost 5 bases and the J segment 7 bases; nucleotides outside the gene matches: 19. The CDR3 runs 18 residues. CDR1 and CDR2 (germline): MDHEN, SYDVKM. This CDR3 reads CASSPGGWLGGLKNEQFF. DNA of the CDR3: TGTGCCAGCAGTCCGGGGGGGTGGTTGGGTGGTTTGAAGAATGAGCAGTTCTTC.